Sequencing of this T cell receptor beta chain was carried out in a study of type 1 and type 2 diabetes patients. Across the study: T cells were magnetically sorted from PBMCs as CD4+ or CD8+ subsets.

Germline V gene data show CDR1 as LNHDA and CDR2 as SQIVND (reference sequence). The CDR3 has 13 residues. For this clonotype: Its specificity is not known. At one boundary the junction diverges from the germline segment, which might be a read error.

Study results and limitations: Age and gender were not matched between study groups.

Genomic DNA was the PCR template. Multiplex PCR with 30 forward and 13 reverse primers amplified the TCR beta CDR3. TCRdb re-called the multiplex PCR reads with MiXCR, one entry per CDR3 protein. The sample holds 280,000 or so distinct CDR3 sequences, 45% to 60% seen once. The chain uses TRBV19 and TRBJ2-1; no clear D. The sample was peripheral blood mononuclear cells (PBMCs). This receptor was taken from a man aged 18 to 29 with type 2 diabetes. The CDR3 protein is CASSWSSNNEQFF. Written as DNA, the CDR3 is TGTGCCAGTAGTTGGAGCTCCAACAATGAGCAGTTCTTC.